This T cell receptor beta chain was sequenced in a study of blood T cell repertoires in COVID-19. Study-wide background: From the United States, Italy and Spain came samples of acute and convalescent COVID-19. PBMCs, B-cell-depleted T cells, or T cells were the source of the cDNA or gDNA that made up the material.

Profiled with immunoSEQ multiplex PCR; TCRdb holds only in-frame clones, not every one. The repertoire holds some 110,000 clones, 86% seen once, with approximately 5% in the top ten. This CDR3 contains 11 residues. Germline V CDR1 and CDR2: MNHEY, SVGEGT. The V and J ends lost 4 bases and 4 bases respectively, with 5 bases between them. The sequenced sample was peripheral blood. The TCR sequence derives from a human donor in a cohort sampled during active COVID-19. This sequence joins TRBV6-2 or TRBV6-3 and TRBJ2-7; D uncertain. The CDR3 sequence: CASSFHYEQYF. The CDR3 bases are TGTGCCAGCAGTTTCCATTACGAGCAGTACTTC.